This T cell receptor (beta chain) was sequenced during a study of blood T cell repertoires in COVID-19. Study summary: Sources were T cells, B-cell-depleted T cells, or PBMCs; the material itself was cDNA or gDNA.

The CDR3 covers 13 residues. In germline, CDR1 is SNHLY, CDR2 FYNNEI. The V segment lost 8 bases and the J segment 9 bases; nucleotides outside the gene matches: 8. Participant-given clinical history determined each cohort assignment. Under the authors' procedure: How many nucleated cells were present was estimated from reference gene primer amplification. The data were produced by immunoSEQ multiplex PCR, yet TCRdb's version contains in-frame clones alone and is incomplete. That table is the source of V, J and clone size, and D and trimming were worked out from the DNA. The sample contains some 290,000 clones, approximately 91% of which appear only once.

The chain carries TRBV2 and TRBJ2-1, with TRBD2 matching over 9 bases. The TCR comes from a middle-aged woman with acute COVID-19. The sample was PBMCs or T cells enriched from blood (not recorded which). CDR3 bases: TGTGCCAGCGGGGTAGCGGGAGTCGGTGAGCAGTTCTTC. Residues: CASGVAGVGEQFF.